The table lists the clone carrying this TCR beta chain with many counts. Germline V lookup: CDR1 SGHTA, CDR2 FQGNSA. CDR3 length: 13 residues. The ends were cut back, 5 bases at V and 3 bases at J, with 10 bases in the middle. The sample originates from a study of T cell repertoires in cytomegalovirus infection. TCRdb reprocessed the reads via MiXCR and lists one record per CDR3 protein. The sample holds 630,000 or so distinct CDR3 sequences, 20% to 30% seen once. Sequenced: CD8+ T cells from PBMCs. The clonotype was recovered from a human donor in good health (CMV status not recorded). Some clones in this sample may be carry-over from other donors' samples. The rearrangement joins TRBV7-2 to TRBJ2-5; D is undetermined. The CDR3 region is CASSPTLEETQYF. The CDR3 DNA sequence: TGTGCCAGCAGCCCGACGCTGGAAGAGACCCAGTACTTC.